This TCR beta chain was sequenced in a study of shared clonotypes between healthy human individuals. Only Caucasian adults living in Nashville, Tennessee served as donors. Assay: immunoSEQ multiplex PCR; the TCRdb copy retains only in-frame clones and omits some. The sample records about 680,000 clones, roughly 73% being singletons. In regard to this clone: Its antigen is unknown. The junction shows a germline mismatch at one end, possibly a read error.

Study observations and caveats: Four donors held 5% to 5.5% of naive CD4 clonotypes in common. On the whole, naive subsets had larger estimated richness than memory subsets had.

The CDR3 runs 18 residues. The germline V gene encodes CDR1 LNHDA and CDR2 SQIVND (reference sequence). The chain combines TRBV19 with TRBJ2-2; 10 bases map to TRBD1. The sample taken for sequencing was memory CD4+ T cells sorted from blood. Indicated subset: CD45RA-negative fraction. The clonotype was recovered from a woman aged 30 to 39 in good health. CDR3 in DNA: TGTGCCAGTACTATACAGTCCGTGGACAGGGGGAAGGCCGGGGAGCTGTTTTTT. Its protein product is CASTIQSVDRGKAGELFF. Looking up the rest from reference TRBV19 and TRBJ2-2 gives the full variable domain: DGGITQSPKYLFRKEGQNVTLSCEQNLNHDAMYWYRQDPGQGLRLIYYSQIVNDFQKGDIAEGYSVSREKKESFPLTVTSAQKNPTAFYLCASTIQSVDRGKAGELFFGEGSRLTVL.